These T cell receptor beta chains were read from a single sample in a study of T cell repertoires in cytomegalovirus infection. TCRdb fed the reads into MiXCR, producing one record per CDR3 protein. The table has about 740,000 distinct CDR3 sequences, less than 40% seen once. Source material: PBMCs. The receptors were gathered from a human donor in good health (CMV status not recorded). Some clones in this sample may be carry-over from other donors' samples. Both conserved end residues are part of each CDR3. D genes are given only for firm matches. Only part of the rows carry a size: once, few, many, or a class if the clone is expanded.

CASSLSSGRGTGELFF | TGTGCCAGCAGTTTATCGTCGGGGCGGGGCACCGGGGAGCTGTTTTTT | NA | TRBV27 | NA | TRBJ2-2
CASSFDIQETQYF | TGTGCCAGCAGCTTTGACATCCAAGAGACCCAGTACTTC | few | TRBV7-8 | NA | TRBJ2-5
CASSFRQGAEAFF | TGTGCCAGCAGCTTTCGACAGGGCGCTGAAGCTTTCTTT | many | TRBV7-2 | TRBD1 | TRBJ1-1
CASSLDGNGYTF | TGCGCCAGCAGCTTGGATGGGAATGGCTACACCTTC | NA | TRBV5-1 | NA | TRBJ1-2
CASSQGNSRTDQPQHF | TGTGCCAGCAGCCAAGGAAACTCCCGGACCGATCAGCCCCAGCATTTT | few | TRBV4-2 | NA | TRBJ1-5
CASSIYLAGRDEQFF | TGTGCCAGTAGTATTTATTTGGCGGGACGGGATGAGCAGTTCTTC | NA | TRBV19 | NA | TRBJ2-1
CASSAPGRISYEQYF | TGTGCCAGCAGCGCCCCGGGGCGCATCTCCTACGAGCAGTACTTC | once | TRBV7-9 | NA | TRBJ2-7
CASSLAVLGGLTEAFF | TGTGCCAGCAGCTTAGCGGTTCTGGGGGGGCTGACTGAAGCTTTCTTT | NA | TRBV7-9 | NA | TRBJ1-1
CARRYSAGGTDTQYF | TGCGCCAGACGATACTCGGCCGGCGGGACAGATACGCAGTATTTT | NA | TRBV5-1 | NA | TRBJ2-3
CASSIGRPIGLNTEAFF | TGTGCCAGTAGTATAGGGCGACCGATCGGACTGAACACTGAAGCTTTCTTT | NA | TRBV19 | NA | TRBJ1-1
CSAEAGTHSYEQYF | TGCAGTGCTGAGGCCGGGACCCACTCCTACGAGCAGTACTTC | few | TRBV20-1 | NA | TRBJ2-7
CASSYTGAANEKLFF | TGTGCCAGCAGTTATACAGGGGCCGCTAATGAAAAACTGTTTTTT | few | TRBV6-2/TRBV6-3 | TRBD1 | TRBJ1-4
CSARRDGYEQYF | TGCAGTGCTAGGAGGGACGGCTACGAGCAGTACTTC | NA | TRBV20-1 | NA | TRBJ2-7
CASSLEGGGLSGANVLTF | TGTGCCAGCAGCTTAGAGGGCGGGGGCCTCTCTGGGGCCAACGTCCTGACTTTC | NA | TRBV7-8 | NA | TRBJ2-6
CASSERRQGRNLLGSPLHF | TGTGCCAGCAGTGAACGGCGCCAGGGACGGAACCTATTGGGTTCACCCCTCCACTTT | NA | TRBV2 | NA | TRBJ1-6
CASSRMVLAPESRPYNEQFF | TGTGCCAGCAGTCGTATGGTTCTAGCTCCGGAGAGTAGGCCCTACAATGAGCAGTTCTTC | few | TRBV25-1 | NA | TRBJ2-1
CASSLGTGELYEQYF | TGTGCCAGCAGCTTAGGGACAGGGGAGCTCTACGAGCAGTACTTC | few | TRBV11-2 | TRBD1 | TRBJ2-7
CASSLEGGSGRYEQYF | TGTGCCAGCAGCTTAGAGGGGGGCTCCGGACGCTACGAGCAGTACTTC | few | TRBV7-9 | NA | TRBJ2-7
CSASLLAGVNEQFF | TGCAGTGCTAGTCTCCTAGCGGGAGTTAATGAGCAGTTCTTC | NA | TRBV20-1 | TRBD2 | TRBJ2-1
CASSHRQGPPTNEKLFF | TGCGCCAGCAGTCATCGTCAGGGGCCACCAACTAATGAAAAACTGTTTTTT | NA | TRBV23-1 | NA | TRBJ1-4
CASGDWDEKETQYF | TGTGCCAGCGGTGATTGGGACGAAAAAGAGACCCAGTACTTC | few | TRBV7-6 | NA | TRBJ2-5
CSATVPGLREQYF | TGCAGTGCAACGGTCCCAGGGCTTCGGGAGCAGTACTTC | NA | TRBV20-1 | NA | TRBJ2-7
CASSSQGGSVGYTF | TGTGCCAGCAGTTCCCAGGGGGGATCGGTTGGCTACACCTTC | NA | TRBV6-6 | TRBD1 | TRBJ1-2
CASIPAGTTQPNYGYTF | TGTGCCAGCATCCCAGCCGGGACAACGCAACCTAACTATGGCTACACCTTC | many | TRBV28 | NA | TRBJ1-2
CASSLQRQRETQYF | TGTGCCAGCAGCTTACAACGTCAACGGGAGACCCAGTACTTC | NA | TRBV11-2 | NA | TRBJ2-5
CASSLGLAGVGDTQYF | TGTGCTAGCAGCTTAGGGCTAGCGGGAGTAGGAGATACGCAGTATTTT | few | TRBV7-6 | TRBD2 | TRBJ2-3
CASSSTGSDGYTF | TGTGCCAGCAGTTCGACAGGTTCGGATGGCTACACCTTC | NA | TRBV12-3/TRBV12-4 | NA | TRBJ1-2
CASSLVAGGAVTGELFF | TGTGCCAGCAGCTTAGTCGCGGGGGGAGCGGTCACCGGGGAGCTGTTTTTT | many | TRBV7-2 | TRBD2 | TRBJ2-2
CASSLGASPEAFF | TGTGCCAGCAGCTTAGGAGCAAGTCCTGAAGCTTTCTTT | NA | TRBV11-2 | NA | TRBJ1-1
CASSLVRGAGELFF | TGTGCCAGCAGCTTAGTTCGGGGGGCCGGGGAGCTGTTTTTT | many | TRBV7-2 | TRBD2 | TRBJ2-2
CASSLALSNQPQHF | TGTGCCAGCAGCTTAGCTCTAAGCAATCAGCCCCAGCATTTT | many | TRBV7-2 | NA | TRBJ1-5
CASSLLAGGPRQYF | TGTGCCAGCAGTCTCCTAGCGGGGGGTCCTCGGCAGTACTTC | few | TRBV6-1 | TRBD2 | TRBJ2-5
CASSSFDRVNTEAFF | TGTGCCAGCAGTTCCTTCGACAGGGTTAACACTGAAGCTTTCTTT | NA | TRBV28 | TRBD1 | TRBJ1-1
CASSEDHGTGNEKLFF | TGTGCCAGCAGTGAAGATCACGGGACGGGGAATGAAAAACTGTTTTTT | NA | TRBV6-1 | NA | TRBJ1-4
CASSQVPKINSPLHF | TGTGCCAGCAGCCAAGTCCCAAAAATTAATTCACCCCTCCACTTT | many | TRBV14 | NA | TRBJ1-6
CASSGDSKGRRLDTQYF | TGTGCCAGCAGCGGGGACTCTAAGGGCAGGAGATTAGATACGCAGTATTTT | NA | TRBV9 | NA | TRBJ2-3
CASSQDLRFQETQYF | TGTGCCAGCAGCCAAGATCTCAGGTTTCAAGAGACCCAGTACTTC | few | TRBV3-1 | NA | TRBJ2-5
CASSPSPNGELFF | TGTGCCAGCAGTCCTAGCCCGAACGGGGAGCTGTTTTTT | few | TRBV7-8 | NA | TRBJ2-2
CASTQTSGSRETQYF | TGTGCCAGCACCCAGACTAGCGGGAGTCGAGAGACCCAGTACTTC | few | TRBV6-1 | TRBD2 | TRBJ2-5
CASSLVGQGREKLFF | TGTGCCAGCAGCTTAGTGGGACAGGGTCGAGAAAAACTGTTTTTT | many | TRBV7-2 | TRBD1 | TRBJ1-4
CASSLDPGVGNTIYF | TGTGCCAGCAGCTTGGATCCAGGGGTTGGAAACACCATATATTTT | NA | TRBV5-3 | NA | TRBJ1-3